Sequencing of this T cell receptor (beta chain) was carried out in a study of OX40 agonist ivuxolimab in advanced cancers. On the study more broadly: Patients were treated with intravenous ivuxolimab, dosed at 0.01 to 10 mg/kg and infused every 2 weeks.

Clones were sequenced by immunoSEQ multiplex PCR, and TCRdb holds only the in-frame ones, with some missing. The sample lists over 70,000 clones, roughly 88% occurring once. The TCR sequence derives from an adult with an advanced solid tumor such as melanoma, head and neck, liver or kidney cancer. The sequencing here drew on CD4+ or CD8+ T cells sorted from blood, taken in a trial of the OX40 agonist ivuxolimab.

The CDR3 region has the DNA TGTGCCAGCAGTCATGGACAGGGGGGAGCGGAGACCCAGTACTTC. Translation gives CASSHGQGGAETQYF. The rearrangement links TRBV11-3 to TRBJ2-5; 10 nucleotides agree with TRBD1. The V gene's germline CDR1 is SGHNT and CDR2 YENEEA. CDR3 length equals 15 residues. Losses at the gene ends were 6 bases for V and 5 bases for J; bases not matched to a gene: 9.